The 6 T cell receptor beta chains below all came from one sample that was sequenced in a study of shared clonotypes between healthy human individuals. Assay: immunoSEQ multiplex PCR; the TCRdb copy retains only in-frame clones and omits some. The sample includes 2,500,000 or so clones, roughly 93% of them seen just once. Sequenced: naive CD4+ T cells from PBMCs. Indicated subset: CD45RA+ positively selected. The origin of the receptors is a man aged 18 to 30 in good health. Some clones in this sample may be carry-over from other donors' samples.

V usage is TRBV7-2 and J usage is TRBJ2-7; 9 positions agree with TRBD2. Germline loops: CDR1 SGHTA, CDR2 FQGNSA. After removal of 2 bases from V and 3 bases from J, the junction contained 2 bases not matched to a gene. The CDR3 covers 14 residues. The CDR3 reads CASSLLREGYEQYF. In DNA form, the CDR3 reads TGTGCCAGCAGCTTACTGCGGGAGGGCTACGAGCAGTACTTC.

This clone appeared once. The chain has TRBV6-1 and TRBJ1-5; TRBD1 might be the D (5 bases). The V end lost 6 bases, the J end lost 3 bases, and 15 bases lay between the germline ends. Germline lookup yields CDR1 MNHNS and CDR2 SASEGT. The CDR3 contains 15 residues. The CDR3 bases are TGTGCCAGCAGCCTAGTTTCAGGGAACAATCAGCCCCAGCATTTT. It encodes CASSLVSGNNQPQHF.

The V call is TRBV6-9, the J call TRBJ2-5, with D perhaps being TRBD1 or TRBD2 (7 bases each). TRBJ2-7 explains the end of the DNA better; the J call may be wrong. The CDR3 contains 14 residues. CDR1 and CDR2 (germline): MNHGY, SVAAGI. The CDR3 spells CASTQGGNTYEQYF. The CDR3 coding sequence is TGTGCCAGCACCCAGGGGGGGAATACCTACGAGCAGTACTTC.

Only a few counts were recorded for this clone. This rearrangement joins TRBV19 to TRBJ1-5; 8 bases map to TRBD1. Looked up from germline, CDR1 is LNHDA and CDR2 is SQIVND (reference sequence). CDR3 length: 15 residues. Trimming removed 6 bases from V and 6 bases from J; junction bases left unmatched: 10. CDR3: CASRPTGEWSQPQHF. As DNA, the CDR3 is TGTGCCAGTAGGCCGACAGGGGAATGGAGTCAGCCCCAGCATTTT.

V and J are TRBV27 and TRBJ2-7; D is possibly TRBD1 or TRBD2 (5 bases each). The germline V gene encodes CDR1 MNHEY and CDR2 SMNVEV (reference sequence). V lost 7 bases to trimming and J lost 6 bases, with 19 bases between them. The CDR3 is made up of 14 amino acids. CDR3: CASTPDRAGGEQYF. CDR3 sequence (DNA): TGTGCCAGCACCCCAGACAGAGCTGGGGGCGAGCAGTACTTC.

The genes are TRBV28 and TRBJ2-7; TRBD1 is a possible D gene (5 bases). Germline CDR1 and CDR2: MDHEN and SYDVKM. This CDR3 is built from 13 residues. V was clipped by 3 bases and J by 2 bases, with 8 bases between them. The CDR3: CASSFQGTYEQYF. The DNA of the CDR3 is TGTGCCAGCAGTTTTCAGGGAACCTACGAGCAGTACTTC.